This TCR beta chain appears in the sequencing data of a study of HIV-infected children after antiretroviral therapy interruption. The CDR3 is 17 amino acids. Looked up from germline, CDR1 is MNHEY and CDR2 is SVGAGI. V shed 4 bases, J shed 8 bases, and the junction held 11 bases outside the gene matches. The treatment here: PENTA 11 planned treatment interruption arm or continuous ART arm. A 3' RACE protocol on RNA, with unique molecular identifiers, produced the TCR library. TCRdb processed the 3' RACE reads anew with MiXCR; each CDR3 protein has one entry. The sample lists roughly 7,300 distinct CDR3 sequences; more than 15% were seen once. By sample share, this clonotype is medium-sized.

The origin of this receptor is a pool of human donors with HIV. The source material was CD45RO+ CD8+ T cells from PBMCs, pooled from several time points, sampled from a donor given antiretroviral therapy, either interrupted or continuous. The subset is: memory CD8+ CD45RO+ CD45RA- T cells. The chain combines TRBV6-5 with TRBJ2-1; 13 nucleotides agree with TRBD2. CDR3 DNA sequence: TGTGCCAGCAGTTTCCAAAGGGGACTAGCGGGACGGGATGAGCAGTTCTTC. Translated, it gives CASSFQRGLAGRDEQFF.